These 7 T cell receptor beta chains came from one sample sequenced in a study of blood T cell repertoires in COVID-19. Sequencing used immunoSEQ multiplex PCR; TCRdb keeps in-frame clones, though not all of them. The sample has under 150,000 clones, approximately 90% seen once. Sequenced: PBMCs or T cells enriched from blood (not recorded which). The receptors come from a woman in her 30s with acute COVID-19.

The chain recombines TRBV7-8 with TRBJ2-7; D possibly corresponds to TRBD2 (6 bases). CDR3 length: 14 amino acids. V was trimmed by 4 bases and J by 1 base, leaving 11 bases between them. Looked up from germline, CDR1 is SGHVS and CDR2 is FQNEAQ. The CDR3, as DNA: TGTGCCAGCAGCTCTCAAGGGACTTCCTACGAGCAGTACTTC. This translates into CASSSQGTSYEQYF.

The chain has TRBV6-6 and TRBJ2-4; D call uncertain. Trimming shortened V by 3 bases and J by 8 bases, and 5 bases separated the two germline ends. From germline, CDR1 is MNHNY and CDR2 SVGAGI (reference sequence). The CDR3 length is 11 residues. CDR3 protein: CASSYLDIQYF. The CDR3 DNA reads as TGTGCCAGCAGTTATTTAGACATTCAGTACTTC.

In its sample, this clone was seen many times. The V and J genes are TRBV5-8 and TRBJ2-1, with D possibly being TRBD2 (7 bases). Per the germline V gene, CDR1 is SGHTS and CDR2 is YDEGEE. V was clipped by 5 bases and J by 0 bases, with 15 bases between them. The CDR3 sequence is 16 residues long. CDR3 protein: CASRPGGVSSYNEQFF. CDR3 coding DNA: TGTGCCAGCAGGCCGGGGGGCGTCAGCTCCTACAATGAGCAGTTCTTC.

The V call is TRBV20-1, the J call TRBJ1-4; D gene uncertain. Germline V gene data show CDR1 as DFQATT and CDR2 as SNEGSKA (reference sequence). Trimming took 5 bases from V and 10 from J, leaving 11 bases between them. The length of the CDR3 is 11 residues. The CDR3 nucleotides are TGCAGTGCTGCCGGGGTGGCAAAACTGTTTTTT. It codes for CSAAGVAKLFF.

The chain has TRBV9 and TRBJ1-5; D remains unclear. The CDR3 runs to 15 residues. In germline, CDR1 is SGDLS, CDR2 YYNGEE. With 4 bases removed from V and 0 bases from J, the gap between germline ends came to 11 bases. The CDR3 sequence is CASSPGGYSNQPQHF. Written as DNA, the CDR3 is TGTGCCAGCAGCCCAGGCGGGTATAGCAATCAGCCCCAGCATTTT.

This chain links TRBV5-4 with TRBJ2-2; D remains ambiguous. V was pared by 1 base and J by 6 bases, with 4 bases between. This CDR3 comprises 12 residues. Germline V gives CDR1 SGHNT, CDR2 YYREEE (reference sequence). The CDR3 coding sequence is TGTGCCAGCAGCTTGCTCTCCGGGGAGCTGTTTTTT. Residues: CASSLLSGELFF.

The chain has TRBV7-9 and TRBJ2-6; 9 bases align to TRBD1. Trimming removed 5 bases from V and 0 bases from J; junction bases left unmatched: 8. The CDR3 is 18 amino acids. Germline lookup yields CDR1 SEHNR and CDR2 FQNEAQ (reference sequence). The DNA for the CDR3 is TGTGCCAGCAGCCACAAGACAGGGGGGATCTCTGGGGCCAACGTCCTGACTTTC. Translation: CASSHKTGGISGANVLTF.